This entry lists 8 T cell receptor beta chains sequenced from one sample in a study of technical replicates of blood from four donors. Method: immunoSEQ multiplex PCR; TCRdb's copy keeps in-frame clones and lacks some. The sample holds roughly 59,000 clones, around 85% seen once. Sequencing input: PBMCs. These receptors were taken from a human donor in good health. Some clones in this sample may be carry-over from other donors' samples.

The chain recombines TRBV2 with TRBJ1-1; no definite D call. Germline assignment: CDR1 SNHLY and CDR2 FYNNEI. This CDR3 region has 17 residues. The germline V and J ends were trimmed by 5 bases and 2 bases, with 21 bases remaining between them. The chain's CDR3 is CASSPLWQVNLNTEAFF. Written as DNA, the CDR3 is TGTGCCAGCAGTCCCCTCTGGCAGGTGAACCTCAACACTGAAGCTTTCTTT.

This clone was seen only once. This chain links TRBV5-1 with TRBJ2-3; 7 positions match TRBD2. V shed 2 bases, J shed 1 base, and the junction held 4 bases outside the gene matches. Germline CDR1 reads SGHRS; CDR2 reads YFSETQ. The CDR3 length is 15 residues. The DNA of the CDR3 is TGCGCCAGCAGCTTAGCTAGCGGCGGCACAGATACGCAGTATTTT. Protein product: CASSLASGGTDTQYF.

The rearrangement uses TRBV5-4 and TRBJ2-1, with 7 bases lining up with TRBD1. The junction had 14 bases not matched to a gene; V was cut back by 7 bases and J by 7 bases. CDR1 is SGHNT, CDR2 YYREEE, per germline (reference sequence). The CDR3 spans 15 residues. The CDR3 loop reads CASRPKDRSGNEQFF. The CDR3 region has the DNA TGTGCCAGCCGACCGAAGGACAGGTCGGGGAATGAGCAGTTCTTC.

This chain links TRBV9 with TRBJ1-3, with D perhaps TRBD1 (5 bases). This CDR3 is 14 amino acids long. The germline V gene has CDR1 SGDLS and CDR2 YYNGEE. The V and J ends lost 3 bases and 6 bases respectively, with 13 bases between them. CDR3 loop: CASSEQGSVNTIYF. For the CDR3, the DNA is TGTGCCAGCAGCGAGCAGGGTTCGGTAAACACCATATATTTT.

The chain recombines TRBV19 with TRBJ1-2; 8 nucleotides match TRBD1. The CDR3 extends over 16 amino acids. J lost 2 bases, V lost 3 bases, and 8 bases had no gene match. Per germline, CDR1 LNHDA and CDR2 SQIVND (reference sequence). CDR3 sequence (DNA): TGTGCCAGTAGTATGTGGCAGGGGGCGGCCAACTATGGCTACACCTTC. Residues: CASSMWQGAANYGYTF.

This clone was detected once. V usage is TRBV6-5 and J usage is TRBJ2-7; the match to TRBD1 covers 9 bases. Germline assignment: CDR1 MNHEY and CDR2 SVGAGI. The CDR3 covers 15 residues. J lost 2 bases, V lost 0 bases, and 2 bases had no gene match. CDR3 nucleotides: TGTGCCAGCAGTTACTCGAGGGACAGGGCCTACGAGCAGTACTTC. This sequence encodes CASSYSRDRAYEQYF.

This chain connects TRBV6-1 to TRBJ2-5; D is unresolved. Per the germline V gene, CDR1 is MNHNS and CDR2 is SASEGT. V lost 5 bases and J 11 bases, leaving 21 bases between the germline ends. CDR3 length: 14 residues. CDR3 amino acids: CASSPNFEVVGQYF. DNA for the CDR3: TGTGCCAGCAGTCCCAACTTTGAGGTGGTTGGGCAGTACTTC.

The gene calls are TRBV5-4 and TRBJ1-2; maybe TRBD1 (5 bases). The length of the CDR3 is 13 residues. The germline V gene has CDR1 SGHNT and CDR2 YYREEE (reference sequence). Deletions cut 4 bases from V and 6 bases from J, with 13 bases between. The DNA for the CDR3 is TGTGCCAGCAGCCGAGATCAGGGTAATGGCTACACCTTC. This sequence encodes CASSRDQGNGYTF.